This T cell receptor beta chain was captured by sequencing in a study of shared clonotypes between healthy human individuals. Overall study: Aged 18 to 49, the donors were a couple of women and a few men. Three plates each covered CD4 naive and memory; CD8 naive two, CD8 memory one.

Study-wide results and caveats: Genetic and exposure-history diversity was limited by the few donors.

TCRdb keeps only in-frame clones here, not all; method: immunoSEQ multiplex PCR. The sample includes 450,000 to 700,000 clones, less than 97% of them seen just once. Between the trimmed V and J ends, which lost 6 bases and 7 bases, there was a span of 9 bases. Germline CDR1 is MNHEY and CDR2 is SVGAGI. This CDR3 contains 11 residues. It was CD45RO-negative cells, positively selected for CCR7, that made up naive CD8 cells, with terminally differentiated effector memory CD45RA+ cells excluded. The donor cohort consisted entirely of Caucasian adults residing in Nashville, Tennessee. This clone has just a few counts. Its specificity is unknown.

What was sequenced was naive CD8+ T cells sorted from blood. V is TRBV6-5 and J is TRBJ1-1, with a weak D call TRBD1 (5 bases). The TCR originated in a woman aged 25-40 years in good health. As DNA, the CDR3 is TGTGCCAGCAGCGACAGTTATGAAGCTTTCTTT. Its translation: CASSDSYEAFF.